Listed below are T cell receptor beta chains from one sample, sequenced in a study of T cells in localized non-small cell lung cancer. Data came from immunoSEQ multiplex PCR; TCRdb stores just in-frame clones and leaves some out. The sample gives roughly 86,000 clones, approximately 84% of which show up once; over 2.5% is in the top ten. The source was peripheral blood, collected before any cancer treatment. The source is a man aged 40 to 75 with stage I lung adenocarcinoma. Both conserved end residues are part of each CDR3. D genes are given only for firm matches. Clone size is given for some rows only: seen once, a few or many times, or a class if the clone is expanded.

TRBV11-3,TRBJ2-7,NA,NA,TGTGCCAGCAGCCTGCAGGGAGGTTACGAGCAGTACTTC,CASSLQGGYEQYF
TRBV6-5,TRBJ2-6,NA,NA,TGTGCCAGCAGTTACGCCTCTAGTTCTGGGGCCAACGTCCTGACTTTC,CASSYASSSGANVLTF
TRBV19,TRBJ1-2,NA,TRBD1,TGTGCCAGTAGCCAGGGGGCAGCGAACTATGGCTACACCTTC,CASSQGAANYGYTF
TRBV11-3,TRBJ2-1,NA,TRBD1,TGTGCCAGCAGCTTAGCCCTCGACGGGACAGGACGGTACAATGAGCAGTTCTTC,CASSLALDGTGRYNEQFF
TRBV30,TRBJ1-2,NA,NA,TGTGCCTGGAGTGTACTTACTAGCTATGGCTACACCTTC,CAWSVLTSYGYTF
TRBV19,TRBJ1-2,NA,NA,TGTGCCAGTAGTATAGTTTCAGGGGACTATGGCTACACCTTC,CASSIVSGDYGYTF
TRBV2,TRBJ2-5,NA,NA,TGTGCCAGCAGTGAACGGAGAGCGGCCCAAGAGACCCAGTACTTC,CASSERRAAQETQYF
TRBV7-9,TRBJ2-7,NA,NA,TGTGCCAGCAGCAAATTACAGGGCTACGAGCAGTACTTC,CASSKLQGYEQYF
TRBV5-1,TRBJ2-3,NA,TRBD2,TGCGCCAGCAGCTGGGGCGGGAGGACAGATACGCAGTATTTT,CASSWGGRTDTQYF
TRBV28,TRBJ2-6,NA,TRBD2,TGTGCCAGCAGAGGGACTAGCGCCGTCTCTGGGGCCAACGTCCTGACTTTC,CASRGTSAVSGANVLTF
TRBV2,TRBJ1-5,NA,NA,TGTGCCAGCCGGGGGAATCCCAGCAATCAGCCCCAGCATTTT,CASRGNPSNQPQHF
TRBV6-6,TRBJ2-3,few,NA,TGTGCCAGCAGGGTGGATAGGTCAGATACGCAGTATTTT,CASRVDRSDTQYF
TRBV18,TRBJ1-2,NA,TRBD1,TGTGCCAGCTCACCTCGACAGGGGGCGGACTATGGCTACACCTTC,CASSPRQGADYGYTF
TRBV5-1,TRBJ2-1,once,NA,TGCGCCAGCAGCTTGGATCTAGTGCTTTCTTTCTTC,CASSLDLVLSFF
TRBV18,TRBJ1-3,NA,NA,TGTGCCAGCTCACCAAATAGCGTTAGCTCTGGAAACACCATATATTTT,CASSPNSVSSGNTIYF
TRBV5-1,TRBJ1-6,NA,NA,TGCGCCAGCAGCGACGACCGGAGCTCCTATAATTCACCCCTCCACTTT,CASSDDRSSYNSPLHF
TRBV6-5,TRBJ2-5,NA,NA,TGTGCCAGCAGGCCGGGATTATCCCAAGAGACCCAGTACTTC,CASRPGLSQETQYF
TRBV11-2,TRBJ2-2,few,TRBD2,TGTGCCAGCAGCCGTAAGAGCGGGAGGGGCACCGGGGAGCTGTTTTTT,CASSRKSGRGTGELFF
TRBV6-5,TRBJ2-7,NA,NA,TGTGCCAGCAGTTCCGTACAGGGTTTTTCCTACGAGCAGTACTTC,CASSSVQGFSYEQYF
TRBV18,TRBJ2-5,NA,TRBD1,TGTGCCAGCTCACCGAGGACAGGGGTACAAGAGACCCAGTACTTC,CASSPRTGVQETQYF
TRBV7-9,TRBJ2-7,NA,NA,TGTGCCAGCAACCCGTACGAGAGGGAGCAGTACTTC,CASNPYEREQYF
TRBV7-9,TRBJ1-1,once,NA,TGTGCCAGCAGCTTATCAGGACGGGGCGCGGACACTGAAGCTTTCTTT,CASSLSGRGADTEAFF
TRBV18,TRBJ2-7,NA,TRBD1,TGTGCCAGCTCACCAGGGACAGGGGCCTACGAGCAGTACTTC,CASSPGTGAYEQYF
TRBV5-1,TRBJ2-3,once,TRBD2,TGCGCCAGCAGCTTGAGGGCTAGCGGGGGGAGAGATACGCAGTATTTT,CASSLRASGGRDTQYF
TRBV6-5,TRBJ1-1,NA,TRBD1,TGTGCCAGCAGTTACCGTTGGACAGGGGAGACTGAAGCTTTCTTT,CASSYRWTGETEAFF
TRBV5-1,TRBJ2-7,NA,NA,TGCGCCAGCAGCTTAAAAGGGAACGAGCAGTACTTC,CASSLKGNEQYF
TRBV5-1,TRBJ2-7,NA,TRBD1,TGCGCCAGCAGCCGGGACAGCCGCTCCTACGAGCAGTACTTC,CASSRDSRSYEQYF
TRBV9,TRBJ2-5,many,NA,TGTGCCAGCAGCGTGATGGGGGCCCAAGAGACCCAGTACTTC,CASSVMGAQETQYF
TRBV2,TRBJ1-5,NA,NA,TGTGCCAGCAGTGGGGGGTTGGGGAATCATCAGCCCCAGCATTTT,CASSGGLGNHQPQHF
TRBV29-1,TRBJ2-5,NA,NA,TGCAGCGTTGAAAAGGGGTTAGGGCAAGAGACCCAGTACTTC,CSVEKGLGQETQYF
TRBV6-1,TRBJ2-3,NA,NA,TGTGCCAGCAGTGGACGGGACATCACAGATACGCAGTATTTT,CASSGRDITDTQYF
TRBV9,TRBJ2-5,once,NA,TGTGCCAGCAGCGGACCCTACGGGAAAGAGACCCAGTACTTC,CASSGPYGKETQYF
TRBV5-4,TRBJ2-3,NA,NA,TGTGCCAGCAGCTATCAACGGCCAGATACGCAGTATTTT,CASSYQRPDTQYF
TRBV7-2,TRBJ2-1,once,NA,TGTGCCAGCAGCTTAGCGAGCAGCTCCTACAATGAGCAGTTCTTC,CASSLASSSYNEQFF
TRBV7-2,TRBJ2-7,NA,NA,TGTGCCAGCAGGCAGGGGGGCGGGAGTCCTTACGAGCAGTACTTC,CASRQGGGSPYEQYF
TRBV7-6,TRBJ2-5,NA,TRBD1,TGTGCCAGCAGCCAAGACCCGGGACAGCAACTTTTCCAAGAGACCCAGTACTTC,CASSQDPGQQLFQETQYF
TRBV4-3,TRBJ1-5,few,NA,TGCGCCAGCAGCCAAATGCCAGGGTCCAATCAGCCCCAGCATTTT,CASSQMPGSNQPQHF
TRBV4-2,TRBJ1-1,NA,NA,TGTGCCAGCAGCCAAGATTTGAGGCGCGGGAACACTGAAGCTTTCTTT,CASSQDLRRGNTEAFF
TRBV4-1,TRBJ2-7,NA,TRBD1,TGCGCCAGCAGCCAAGAACTGACCTCACAGGGGATGTCCTACGAGCAGTACTTC,CASSQELTSQGMSYEQYF
TRBV5-1,TRBJ2-1,NA,TRBD1,TGCGCCAGCAGCTTGGGACAGGGCGCCTACAATGAGCAGTTCTTC,CASSLGQGAYNEQFF
TRBV5-5,TRBJ2-7,NA,NA,TGTGCCAGCAGCTTGCAACGTTCGGCCTTCTACTCCTACGAGCAGTACTTC,CASSLQRSAFYSYEQYF
TRBV25-1,TRBJ2-1,NA,TRBD2,TGTGCCAGCAGTGAACCCAGCGGGAGGACATATGAGCAGTTCTTC,CASSEPSGRTYEQFF
TRBV5-6,TRBJ1-6,NA,NA,TGTGCCAGCAGTGCCAAGGGACGGAATAATTCACCCCTCCACTTT,CASSAKGRNNSPLHF
TRBV6-1,TRBJ2-5,NA,NA,TGTGCCAGCAGTATGACAGGAGGAGAGACCCAGTACTTC,CASSMTGGETQYF
TRBV2,TRBJ1-1,NA,NA,TGTGCCAGCAGTGAAAGGGAGACACCGAACACTGAAGCTTTCTTT,CASSERETPNTEAFF
TRBV7-3,TRBJ2-1,NA,NA,TGTGCCAGCAGCTTGGAGCTGGCAGGGAATGAGCAGTTCTTC,CASSLELAGNEQFF
TRBV4-1,TRBJ2-7,NA,TRBD2,TGCGCCAGCAGCCCGTTAATGCTTCGGACTAGCGGGAGCTCCTACGAGCAGTACTTC,CASSPLMLRTSGSSYEQYF
TRBV28,TRBJ1-2,NA,NA,TGTGCCAGCAGGTTGGCAGGGACCTATGGCTACACCTTC,CASRLAGTYGYTF
TRBV30,TRBJ2-2,NA,NA,TGTGCCTGGAGCGACCTTGTTGGGGCGGGCACCGGGGAGCTGTTTTTT,CAWSDLVGAGTGELFF
TRBV27,TRBJ2-1,NA,TRBD1,TGTGCCAGCAGTTGGGACAGGAGGGCCTACAATGAGCAGTTCTTC,CASSWDRRAYNEQFF
TRBV6-1,TRBJ1-5,once,NA,TGTGCCAGCAGTGTTTTGGCAGATCAGCCCCAGCATTTT,CASSVLADQPQHF
TRBV9,TRBJ2-4,NA,NA,TGTGCCAGCAGCCCCCGAGAGGGGATCGGAAACATTCAGTACTTC,CASSPREGIGNIQYF
TRBV4-2,TRBJ2-3,NA,NA,TGTGCCAGCAGCCAAGGTTCCACAGATACGCAGTATTTT,CASSQGSTDTQYF
TRBV11-2,TRBJ2-1,once,NA,TGTGCCAGCAGCTTAGATTTGAGCGGTAACTACAATGAGCAGTTCTTC,CASSLDLSGNYNEQFF
TRBV7-3,TRBJ2-2,NA,NA,TGTGCCAGCAGCTTAACGCGCACCGGGGAGCTGTTTTTT,CASSLTRTGELFF